Following are 11 T cell receptor beta chains from one sample sequenced in a study of cytomegalovirus exposure and HLA in healthy donors. In the PCR, 60 Vbeta and 13 Jbeta primers were used. Measured with immunoSEQ multiplex PCR; TCRdb has only the in-frame clones, and not every one. The sample lists more than 200,000 clones, 82% occurring once. What was sequenced was PBMCs. The receptors derive from a man aged 35 to 55 in good health and CMV-seropositive.

The chain employs TRBV29-1 and TRBJ1-6; TRBD1 matches 7 bases. CDR1 and CDR2 from the germline V gene are SQVTM and ANQGSEA. The CDR3 is made up of 14 amino acids. Trimming removed 6 bases from V and 5 bases from J; junction bases left unmatched: 7. CDR3 amino acids: CSVKNDRDNSPLHF. CDR3 in DNA: TGCAGCGTAAAGAACGACAGGGATAATTCACCCCTCCACTTT.

The chain carries TRBV5-6 and TRBJ1-1, with D possibly TRBD1 on 6 matching bases. V was pared by 2 bases and J by 0 bases, with 8 bases between. Germline V gene data show CDR1 as SGHDT and CDR2 as YYEEEE. The CDR3 is 14 amino acids. The CDR3 sequence is CASSLGQMNTEAFF. The CDR3 DNA reads TGTGCCAGCAGCTTAGGACAGATGAACACTGAAGCTTTCTTT. The whole variable domain, filled in from reference TRBV5-6 and TRBJ1-1, reads DAGVTQSPTHLIKTRGQQVTLRCSPKSGHDTVSWYQQALGQGPQFIFQYYEEEERQRGNFPDRFSGHQFPNYSSELNVNALLLGDSALYLCASSLGQMNTEAFFGQGTRLTVV.

The chain couples TRBV29-1 to TRBJ2-4; maybe TRBD2 (5 bases). Trimming took 4 bases from V and 7 from J, leaving 20 bases between them. The CDR3 sequence is 15 residues long. Germline CDR1 and CDR2: SQVTM and ANQGSEA. The CDR3, as DNA: TGCAGCGTTGGGAGTGGCGGGCAGCCCAGGAACATTCAGTACTTC. This encodes CSVGSGGQPRNIQYF.

This clone was detected once. The V gene is TRBV2, the J gene TRBJ1-5; the D gene is possibly TRBD1 (6 bases). V lost 3 bases and J lost 7, with 13 bases in between. Germline lookup yields CDR1 SNHLY and CDR2 FYNNEI. CDR3 size: 14 residues. The DNA for the CDR3 is TGTGCCAGCAGTGAGCAGGGGTTGCAACAGCCCCAGCATTTT. Its translation is CASSEQGLQQPQHF.

The gene calls are TRBV30 and TRBJ1-2; D remains unclear. V shed 2 bases and J shed 6 bases, with 22 bases lying between them. Germline lookup yields CDR1 GTSNPN and CDR2 SVGIG (reference sequence). CDR3 length equals 16 residues. CDR3 in amino acids: CAWSYAMGTTAHGYTF. In DNA form, the CDR3 reads TGTGCCTGGAGTTATGCTATGGGCACAACAGCACATGGCTACACCTTC.

In this sample, this clone turned up once. This chain links TRBV19 with TRBJ1-2; D is uncertain. V dropped 6 bases and J dropped 0 bases, with 11 bases sitting between them. Looked up from germline, CDR1 is LNHDA and CDR2 is SQIVND (reference sequence). CDR3 length: 14 residues. CDR3 protein: CASREVSTNYGYTF. The CDR3 DNA reads as TGTGCCAGTAGAGAAGTCAGTACTAACTATGGCTACACCTTC.

V and J are TRBV5-6 and TRBJ1-5; perhaps TRBD1 as D (5 bases). From germline, CDR1 is SGHDT and CDR2 YYEEEE. Trimming shortened V by 3 bases and J by 2 bases, and 15 bases separated the two germline ends. This CDR3 spans 16 amino acids. The CDR3 reads CASSWGPDRGNQPQHF. The CDR3 nucleotides read TGTGCCAGCAGCTGGGGCCCCGATCGAGGCAATCAGCCCCAGCATTTT.

The V call is TRBV5-1, the J call TRBJ2-5; TRBD1 is a possible D gene (6 bases). Trimming stripped 5 bases from V and 10 bases from J, with 18 bases between. CDR1 SGHRS and CDR2 YFSETQ come from the germline V gene. The CDR3 is made up of 13 amino acids. CDR3 DNA: TGCGCCAGCAGTGCCGGGACATCCAACCTCCAGTACTTC. This gives the protein CASSAGTSNLQYF.

This clone was detected only a few times. The chain combines TRBV7-2 with TRBJ1-2; D not certain. The CDR3 sequence is 14 residues long. The germline V gene has CDR1 SGHTA and CDR2 FQGNSA. V was pared by 5 bases and J by 8 bases, with 18 bases between. For the CDR3, the DNA is TGTGCCAGCAGCCTCCGCGAAGTTAGAAGAGGCTACACCTTC. It yields the protein CASSLREVRRGYTF.

V and J are TRBV30 and TRBJ1-2; 7 bases match TRBD1. The CDR3 runs 13 residues. CDR1 is GTSNPN, CDR2 SVGIG, per germline (reference sequence). V was clipped by 2 bases and J by 13 bases; unmatched bases: 13. The CDR3 coding sequence is TGTGCCTGGAGTCACCCACCAAAGGGGGCTCCCACCTTC. This gives the protein CAWSHPPKGAPTF.

This chain uses TRBV6-5 with TRBJ2-5; TRBD1 matches 9 bases. Trimming cost V 0 bases and J 5 bases; bases outside gene matches: 7. CDR1 is MNHEY, CDR2 SVGAGI, per germline. The CDR3 is 16 residues long. CDR3 nucleotides: TGTGCCAGCAGTTACTCATACAGGGGGCATATGGAGACCCAGTACTTC. Protein product: CASSYSYRGHMETQYF.